This T cell receptor (beta chain) was observed in a study of blood T cell repertoires in COVID-19. About the research overall: From the United States, Italy and Spain came samples of acute and convalescent COVID-19.

V lost 5 bases, J lost 7 bases, and 12 bases lay in between. CDR1 MNHEY and CDR2 SVGAGI come from the germline V gene. CDR3 size: 13 residues. Methods used by the authors: Reference gene primer amplification in the assay estimated nucleated cell counts. This table comes from immunoSEQ multiplex PCR, and its TCRdb copy is limited to in-frame clones, with some not included. V and J calls and clone size are those listed in that table; D and trimming were worked out from the DNA. The repertoire has 170,000 or so clones, roughly 79% of them found once; the top ten carry 26%. The chain carries TRBV6-5 and TRBJ2-1; D is perhaps TRBD1 (6 bases). The sample taken for sequencing was peripheral blood. This TCR was sampled from a woman in her 70s with acute or convalescent COVID-19. CDR3 loop: CASSPDRRNEQFF. CDR3 in DNA: TGTGCCAGCAGTCCTGACAGGCGTAATGAGCAGTTCTTC.